This T cell receptor (beta chain) was retrieved from a study of blood T cell repertoires in COVID-19. Study-wide context: COVID-19 samples, acute and convalescent, were from the United States, Italy and Spain. T cells, B-cell-depleted T cells, or PBMCs supplied cDNA or gDNA.

Authors' analysis steps: For nucleated cells, counts were estimated from reference gene primer amplification. Repertoires were generated with immunoSEQ multiplex PCR, while TCRdb's copy carries only in-frame clones and drops some. Clonal size and the V and J genes are those of that table, whereas D and trimming came from the DNA. In the table there are under 250,000 clones, about nine tenths of which are singletons. V lost 0 bases, J lost 4 bases, and 4 bases lay in between. CDR3 length equals 13 residues. Sequenced sample: peripheral blood. V is TRBV12-3 or TRBV12-4 and J is TRBJ1-5; unclear D gene. This clonotype originated in a middle-aged woman with acute or convalescent COVID-19. CDR3 in amino acids: CASSLAANQPQHF. CDR3 nucleotides: TGTGCCAGCAGTTTAGCGGCAAATCAGCCCCAGCATTTT.